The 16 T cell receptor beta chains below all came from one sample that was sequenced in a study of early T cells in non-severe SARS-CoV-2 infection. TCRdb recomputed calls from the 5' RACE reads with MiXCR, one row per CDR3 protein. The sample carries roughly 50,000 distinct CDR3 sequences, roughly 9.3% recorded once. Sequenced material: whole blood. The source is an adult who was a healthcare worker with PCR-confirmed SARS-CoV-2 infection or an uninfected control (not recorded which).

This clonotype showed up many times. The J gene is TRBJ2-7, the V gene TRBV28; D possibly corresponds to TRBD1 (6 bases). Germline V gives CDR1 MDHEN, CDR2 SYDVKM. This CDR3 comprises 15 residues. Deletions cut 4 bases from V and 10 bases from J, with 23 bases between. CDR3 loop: CASSSLPITGYGQYF. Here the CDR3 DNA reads TGTGCCAGCAGTTCTCTTCCCATCACAGGGTACGGACAGTACTTC.

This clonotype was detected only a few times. The CDR3 loop is CASSPLRDEQYF. CDR3 coding DNA: TGTGCCAGCAGTCCCCTTCGGGACGAGCAGTACTTC. V is TRBV28 and J is TRBJ2-7; no reliable D call. Germline CDR1 is MDHEN and CDR2 is SYDVKM. This CDR3 spans 12 amino acids. Trimming cost V 5 bases and J 5 bases, with 10 bases left between them.

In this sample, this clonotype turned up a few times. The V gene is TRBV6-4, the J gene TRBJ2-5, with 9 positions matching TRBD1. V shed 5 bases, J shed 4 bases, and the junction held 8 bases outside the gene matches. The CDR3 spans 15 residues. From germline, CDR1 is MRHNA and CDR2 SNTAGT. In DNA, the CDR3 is TGTGCCAGCAGTCCAGGGACAGGGAGGGGAGAGACCCAGTACTTC. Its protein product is CASSPGTGRGETQYF.

The CDR3 loop reads CSVLVGQLGSATQYF. The DNA of the CDR3 is TGCAGCGTCCTTGTTGGGCAGTTAGGCTCAGCTACGCAGTATTTT. The chain is built from TRBV29-1 and TRBJ2-3; no definite D call. The CDR3 has 15 amino acids. CDR1 is SQVTM and CDR2 is ANQGSEA in the germline V gene. Deletions cut 6 bases from V and 8 bases from J, with 24 bases between.

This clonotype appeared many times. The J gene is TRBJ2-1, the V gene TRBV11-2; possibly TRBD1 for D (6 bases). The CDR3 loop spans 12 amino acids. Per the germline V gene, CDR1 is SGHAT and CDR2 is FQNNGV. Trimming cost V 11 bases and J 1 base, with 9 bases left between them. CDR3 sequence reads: CASRGSYNEQFF. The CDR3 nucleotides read TGTGCCTCAAGGGGGTCCTACAATGAGCAGTTCTTC.

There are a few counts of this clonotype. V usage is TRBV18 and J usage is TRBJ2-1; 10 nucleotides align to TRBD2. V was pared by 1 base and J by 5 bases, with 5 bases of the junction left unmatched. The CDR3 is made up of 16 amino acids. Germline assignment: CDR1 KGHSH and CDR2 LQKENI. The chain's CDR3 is CASSPRTSGLDNEQFF. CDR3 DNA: TGTGCCAGCTCACCACGGACTAGCGGCCTAGACAATGAGCAGTTCTTC.

CDR3 sequence reads: CSAISGGRIQYF. CDR3 nucleotide sequence: TGCAGTGCTATTTCAGGGGGTAGGATCCAGTACTTC. The rearrangement joins TRBV20-1 to TRBJ2-5; 7 bases map to TRBD1. The V and J ends lost 4 bases and 10 bases, in that order; junction bases with no gene match: 9. The V gene's germline CDR1 is DFQATT and CDR2 SNEGSKA (reference sequence). This CDR3 comprises 12 residues.

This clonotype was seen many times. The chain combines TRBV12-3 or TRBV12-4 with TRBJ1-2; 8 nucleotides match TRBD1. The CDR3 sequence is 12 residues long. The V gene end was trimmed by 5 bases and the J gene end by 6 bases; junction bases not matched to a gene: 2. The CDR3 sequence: CASSAGQDGYTF. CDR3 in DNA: TGTGCCAGCAGTGCGGGACAGGATGGCTACACCTTC.

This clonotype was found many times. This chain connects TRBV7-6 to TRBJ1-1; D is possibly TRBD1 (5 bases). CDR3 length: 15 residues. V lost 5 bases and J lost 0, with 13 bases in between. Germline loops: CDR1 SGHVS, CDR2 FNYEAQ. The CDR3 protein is CASSPRGLMNTEAFF. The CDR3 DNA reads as TGTGCCAGCAGCCCAAGGGGTCTTATGAACACTGAAGCTTTCTTT.

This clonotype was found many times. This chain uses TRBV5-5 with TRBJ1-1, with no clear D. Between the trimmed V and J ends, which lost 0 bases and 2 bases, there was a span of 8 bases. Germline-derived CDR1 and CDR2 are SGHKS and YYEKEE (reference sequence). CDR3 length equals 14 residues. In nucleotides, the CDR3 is TGTGCCAGCAGCTTGGCTAGGTCTAACACTGAAGCTTTCTTT. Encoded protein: CASSLARSNTEAFF.

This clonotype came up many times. As DNA, the CDR3 is TGTGCCAGCAGTTATCAGAGCGGGAGAGACACCGGGGAGCTGTTTTTT. Translating gives CASSYQSGRDTGELFF. This chain joins TRBV12-3 or TRBV12-4 and TRBJ2-2; 8 positions agree with TRBD2. This CDR3 contains 16 residues. Trimming took 4 bases from V and 3 from J; bases not matched to a gene: 7.

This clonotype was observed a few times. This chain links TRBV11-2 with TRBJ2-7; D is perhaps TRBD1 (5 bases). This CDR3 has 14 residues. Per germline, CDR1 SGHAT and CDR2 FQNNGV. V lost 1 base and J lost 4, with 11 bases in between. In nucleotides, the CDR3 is TGTGCCAGCAGCTTAGGGGCAGGGCGTTACGAGCAGTACTTC. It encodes CASSLGAGRYEQYF.

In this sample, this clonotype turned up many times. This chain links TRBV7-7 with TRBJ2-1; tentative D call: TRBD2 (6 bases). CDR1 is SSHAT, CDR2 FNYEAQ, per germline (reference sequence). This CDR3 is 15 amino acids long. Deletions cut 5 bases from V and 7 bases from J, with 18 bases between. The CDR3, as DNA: TGTGCCAGCAGCCGGGACTCTAGCCCCCTTAATGAGCAGTTCTTC. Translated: CASSRDSSPLNEQFF.

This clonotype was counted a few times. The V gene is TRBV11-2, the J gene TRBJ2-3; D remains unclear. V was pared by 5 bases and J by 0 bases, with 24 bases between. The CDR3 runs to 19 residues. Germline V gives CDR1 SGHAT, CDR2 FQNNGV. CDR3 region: CASSTTLPGRPRSTDTQYF. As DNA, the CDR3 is TGTGCCAGCAGCACAACCCTACCCGGCAGGCCTAGGAGCACAGATACGCAGTATTTT.

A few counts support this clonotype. This CDR3 is CSAAGDQETQYF. CDR3 DNA sequence: TGCAGTGCTGCGGGAGACCAAGAGACCCAGTACTTC. The V gene is TRBV20-1, the J gene TRBJ2-5, with TRBD2 matching 7 bases. The CDR3 runs to 12 residues. V was pared by 5 bases and J by 0 bases, with 0 bases of the junction left unmatched. Germline loops: CDR1 DFQATT, CDR2 SNEGSKA (reference sequence).

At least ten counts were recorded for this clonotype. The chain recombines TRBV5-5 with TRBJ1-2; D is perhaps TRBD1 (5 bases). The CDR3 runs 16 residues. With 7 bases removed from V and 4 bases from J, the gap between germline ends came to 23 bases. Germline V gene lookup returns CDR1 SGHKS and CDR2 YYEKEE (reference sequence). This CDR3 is CASGRSADTVVYGYTF. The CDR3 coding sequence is TGTGCCAGCGGGAGATCGGCGGACACCGTAGTCTATGGCTACACCTTC.